These 22 T cell receptor beta chains share one sample of origin, sequenced in a study of cytomegalovirus exposure and HLA in healthy donors. PCR amplification relied on 60 Vbeta primers (plus 13 Jbeta primers). Only in-frame clones appear in the TCRdb table, and some are missing; sequencing was by immunoSEQ multiplex PCR. The data show around 200,000 clones, about 80% seen once. The material sequenced was PBMCs. The receptors were sampled from a woman in her forties or fifties in good health and CMV-seropositive.

This chain uses TRBV6-5 with TRBJ1-1, with D perhaps TRBD1 (6 bases). Germline V lookup: CDR1 MNHEY, CDR2 SVGAGI. The CDR3 contains 14 residues. Trimming cost V 5 bases and J 2 bases, with 12 bases left between them. For the CDR3, the DNA is TGTGCCAGCAGTGTCACAGGGCTCAACACTGAAGCTTTCTTT. Translation: CASSVTGLNTEAFF.

The rearrangement uses TRBV2 and TRBJ1-5, with D perhaps matching TRBD1 (5 bases). The germline V gene encodes CDR1 SNHLY and CDR2 FYNNEI. The ends were cut back, 1 base at V and 4 bases at J, with 14 bases in the middle. The CDR3 extends over 16 amino acids. This CDR3 reads CASSEGFWAGNQPQHF. The DNA for the CDR3 is TGTGCCAGCAGTGAAGGTTTCTGGGCAGGGAATCAGCCCCAGCATTTT.

The chain links TRBV29-1 to TRBJ1-5; TRBD1 matches at 9 bases. The CDR3 sequence is 13 residues long. J gave up 7 bases and V 6 bases, and 7 bases lay outside the gene matches. Germline V gives CDR1 SQVTM, CDR2 ANQGSEA. The CDR3 DNA follows: TGCAGCGTGTGGGACAGGGTGGGACAGCCCCAGCATTTT. This codes for CSVWDRVGQPQHF.

The count of this clone is one. The V and J genes are TRBV7-2 and TRBJ2-3; possible D gene TRBD2, 5 bases. Germline CDR1 SGHTA, CDR2 FQGNSA. CDR3 length equals 13 residues. Trimming took off 4 bases at V and 8 bases at J, with 13 bases between the two ends. The CDR3 loop is CASSYRPAGTQYF. CDR3 DNA sequence: TGTGCCAGCAGCTACCGACCCGCGGGTACGCAGTATTTT.

The rearrangement links TRBV5-8 to TRBJ2-7; a weak D match, TRBD2 (5 bases). This CDR3 contains 12 residues. Germline lookup yields CDR1 SGHTS and CDR2 YDEGEE. The V end lost 0 bases, the J end lost 5 bases, and 6 bases lay between the germline ends. The CDR3 region is CASSLVRDEQYF. The CDR3 bases are TGTGCCAGCAGCTTGGTGCGGGACGAGCAGTACTTC.

The DNA of the CDR3 is TGTGCCAGCAGTTGGCGGGGCCTCGGCACAGATACGCAGTATTTT. Residues: CASSWRGLGTDTQYF. The V and J genes are TRBV6-5 and TRBJ2-3; D perhaps matches TRBD2 (6 bases). CDR1 and CDR2 (germline): MNHEY, SVGAGI. CDR3 size: 15 residues. The V end lost 4 bases, the J end lost 1 base, and 12 bases lay between the germline ends.

The chain combines TRBV6-5 with TRBJ2-3; D might be TRBD2 (6 bases). V dropped 4 bases and J dropped 4 bases, with 18 bases sitting between them. The CDR3 loop spans 16 amino acids. Looked up from germline, CDR1 is MNHEY and CDR2 is SVGAGI. CDR3 region: CASSSKGLWGADTQYF. The CDR3 DNA sequence: TGTGCCAGCAGTTCTAAGGGTCTGTGGGGGGCAGATACGCAGTATTTT.

The chain has TRBV11-2 and TRBJ1-4; 9 bases map to TRBD1. CDR3 size: 15 residues. Germline V CDR1 and CDR2: SGHAT, FQNNGV. J lost 10 bases, V lost 5 bases, and 11 bases had no gene match. CDR3 nucleotide sequence: TGTGCCAGCAGCCTGGCCGGGACAGGGAGGGTAAAACTGTTTTTT. Translating gives CASSLAGTGRVKLFF.

The chain recombines TRBV6-5 with TRBJ1-6; 8 bases line up with TRBD1. The trim removed 10 bases at V and 9 bases at J, leaving 8 bases unmatched. The length of the CDR3 is 13 residues. Germline V gene sequence: CDR1 MNHEY, CDR2 SVGAGI. CDR3: CANQPGQGSPLHF. The CDR3 DNA reads as TGTGCCAACCAACCCGGACAGGGTTCACCCCTCCACTTT.

The chain employs TRBV6-5 and TRBJ2-1, with a tentative D call TRBD1 (5 bases). This CDR3 spans 15 amino acids. CDR1 and CDR2 from the germline V gene are MNHEY and SVGAGI. With 8 bases removed from V and 0 bases from J, the gap between germline ends came to 14 bases. In nucleotides, the CDR3 is TGTGCCAGCCGAAAAACAGGTCGCTCCTACAATGAGCAGTTCTTC. Protein: CASRKTGRSYNEQFF.

In its sample, this clone was seen a few times. This chain joins TRBV6-1 and TRBJ1-1; D remains ambiguous. V shed 4 bases and J shed 5 bases, with 11 bases lying between them. The germline V gene has CDR1 MNHNS and CDR2 SASEGT. The CDR3 contains 13 residues. The CDR3 spells CASSVVAETEAFF. In DNA form, the CDR3 reads TGTGCCAGCAGTGTGGTGGCGGAAACTGAAGCTTTCTTT.

This chain connects TRBV19 to TRBJ1-2; 9 positions match TRBD1. V was pared by 6 bases and J by 0 bases, with 14 bases of the junction left unmatched. Germline CDR1 LNHDA, CDR2 SQIVND (reference sequence). The CDR3 is 18 residues long. In nucleotides, the CDR3 is TGTGCCAGTAGCCCGGGACAGGGAAGGCGAGGGCCTAACTATGGCTACACCTTC. It is translated as CASSPGQGRRGPNYGYTF.

Written as DNA, the CDR3 is TGTGCCAGCAGCTTGGGGGACAGAACAAACTATGGCTACACCTTC. The encoded protein is CASSLGDRTNYGYTF. V is TRBV5-5 and J is TRBJ1-2, with TRBD1 matching 7 bases. The germline V gene encodes CDR1 SGHKS and CDR2 YYEKEE (reference sequence). CDR3 length: 15 amino acids. With V trimmed by 0 bases and J by 2 bases, 4 bases remained unmatched.

DNA for the CDR3: TGCGCCAGCAGCCAAGTACCTCAAACCCGGGAGACCCAGTACTTC. Its protein product is CASSQVPQTRETQYF. The V call is TRBV4-1, the J call TRBJ2-5; the D is unclear. V was trimmed by 1 base and J by 5 bases, leaving 14 bases between them. The CDR3 length is 15 residues. Germline V gives CDR1 MGHRA, CDR2 YSYEKL.

The chain employs TRBV10-3 and TRBJ1-2, with TRBD1 matching 7 bases. This CDR3 contains 14 residues. The V segment lost 0 bases and the J segment 8 bases; nucleotides outside the gene matches: 6. Looked up from germline, CDR1 is ENHRY and CDR2 is SYGVKD. CDR3 residues: CAISESQTGTGYTF. The CDR3 bases are TGTGCCATCAGTGAGTCGCAGACAGGGACCGGCTACACCTTC.

A remark on this clone: An end of the junction does not agree with germline; a read error may underlie this. CDR3 in amino acids: CSVDRGLNTEAFF. CDR3 DNA: TGCAGCGTTGACAGGGGATTGAACACTGAGGCTTTCTTT. The chain couples TRBV29-1 to TRBJ1-1, with D possibly matching TRBD1 (6 bases). This CDR3 has 13 amino acids. The germline V gene has CDR1 SQVTM and CDR2 ANQGSEA. Together with reference TRBV29-1 and TRBJ1-1, the CDR3 gives the full variable domain: SAVISQKPSRDICQRGTSLTIQCQVDSQVTMMFWYRQQPGQSLTLIATANQGSEATYESGFVIDKFPISRPNLTFSTLTVSNMSPEDSSIYLCSVDRGLNTEAFFGQGTRLTVV.

This chain uses TRBV5-1 with TRBJ1-6; D gene unclear. Germline V lookup: CDR1 SGHRS, CDR2 YFSETQ. Trimming pared 2 bases from V and 0 bases from J, leaving 6 bases between. The CDR3 length is 15 residues. CDR3 bases: TGCGCCAGCAGCTTTGGTAGCTCCTATAATTCACCCCTCCACTTT. Residues: CASSFGSSYNSPLHF.

V is TRBV28 and J is TRBJ2-5; TRBD2 aligns across 7 bases. This CDR3 has 15 residues. Germline V gene sequence: CDR1 MDHEN, CDR2 SYDVKM. Trimming at V came to 3 bases and at J to 5 bases, leaving 9 bases not matched to a gene. CDR3 amino acids: CASSFSGAPKETQYF. CDR3 sequence (DNA): TGTGCCAGCAGTTTCAGCGGGGCCCCGAAGGAGACCCAGTACTTC.

This clone was seen more than once but under ten times. This chain joins TRBV10-1 and TRBJ2-7; perhaps TRBD1 as D (6 bases). Germline CDR1 reads WNHNN; CDR2 reads SYGVQD (reference sequence). CDR3 length: 16 amino acids. Trimming took off 3 bases at V and 1 base at J, with 16 bases between the two ends. CDR3 region: CASSDGGQCLSYEQYF. The CDR3, as DNA: TGCGCCAGCAGTGACGGAGGACAGTGCCTATCCTACGAGCAGTACTTC.

V is TRBV19 and J is TRBJ1-1, with unresolved D. The CDR3 has 16 amino acids. V lost 7 bases, J lost 1 base, and 19 bases lay in between. Per germline, CDR1 LNHDA and CDR2 SQIVND (reference sequence). The CDR3: CASTNPGSPRNTEAFF. The CDR3, as DNA: TGTGCCAGTACCAACCCGGGATCCCCAAGGAACACTGAAGCTTTCTTT. Looking up the rest from reference TRBV19 and TRBJ1-1 gives the full variable domain: DGGITQSPKYLFRKEGQNVTLSCEQNLNHDAMYWYRQDPGQGLRLIYYSQIVNDFQKGDIAEGYSVSREKKESFPLTVTSAQKNPTAFYLCASTNPGSPRNTEAFFGQGTRLTVV.

The chain links TRBV19 to TRBJ1-1, with TRBD1 matching 11 bases. V lost 4 bases to trimming and J lost 2 bases; unmatched junction nucleotides: 15. Germline CDR1 reads LNHDA; CDR2 reads SQIVND (reference sequence). This CDR3 region has 19 residues. The CDR3 DNA reads as TGTGCCAGTAGTAAAGGGACAGGGGGAGGCGTGGGAATTAACACTGAAGCTTTCTTT. The encoded protein is CASSKGTGGGVGINTEAFF.

The chain employs TRBV2 and TRBJ2-5; 8 bases are a match to TRBD2. The CDR3 consists of 13 residues. From germline, CDR1 is SNHLY and CDR2 FYNNEI. Losses at the gene ends were 6 bases for V and 5 bases for J; bases not matched to a gene: 5. The CDR3 DNA follows: TGTGCCAGCAGACGGGGGGGCCGGGAGACCCAGTACTTC. It codes for CASRRGGRETQYF.